Presented here are 10 T cell receptor beta chains from one specimen sequenced in a study of shared clonotypes between healthy human individuals. TCRdb keeps only in-frame clones here, not all; method: immunoSEQ multiplex PCR. Of over 2 million clones listed, roughly 95% are singletons. The source material was naive CD4+ T cells sorted from blood. Subset indicated: CD45RA+ positively selected. The receptor set was obtained from a man aged 18 to 35 in good health.

The chain is built from TRBV15 and TRBJ2-7; 9 positions agree with TRBD2. V trimming: 0 bases; J trimming: 2 bases; junction bases outside the gene matches: 5. Germline CDR1 LNHNV, CDR2 YYDKDF (reference sequence). This CDR3 contains 16 residues. The CDR3 spells CATSRDLLAGPYEQYF. In DNA form, the CDR3 reads TGTGCCACCAGCAGAGATCTCCTAGCGGGACCCTACGAGCAGTACTTC.

V and J are TRBV28 and TRBJ1-2; D is possibly TRBD1 (5 bases). The V and J ends lost 5 bases and 0 bases respectively, with 7 bases between them. Germline V lookup: CDR1 MDHEN, CDR2 SYDVKM. This CDR3 is 13 amino acids long. The CDR3 nucleotides are TGTGCCAGCAGTCGGGGCTCTAACTATGGCTACACCTTC. Translating it yields CASSRGSNYGYTF.

The gene calls are TRBV5-1 and TRBJ1-4; D gene unclear. The V and J ends lost 9 bases and 4 bases respectively, with 13 bases between them. The CDR3 is 13 amino acids. Germline V gene data show CDR1 as SGHRS and CDR2 as YFSETQ. The CDR3 DNA reads as TGCGCCACCCGAAGGGAGGGTAATGAAAAACTGTTTTTT. It is translated as CATRREGNEKLFF.

This clone was picked up one time. The chain couples TRBV7-9 to TRBJ1-4, with 12 bases aligning to TRBD1. V shed 3 bases, J shed 12 bases, and the junction held 11 bases outside the gene matches. This CDR3 comprises 16 residues. From germline, CDR1 is SEHNR and CDR2 FQNEAQ (reference sequence). The CDR3 sequence: CASSFYEGTGGEELFF. In DNA, the CDR3 is TGTGCCAGCAGCTTCTATGAAGGGACAGGGGGCGAAGAACTGTTTTTT.

V gene TRBV5-1 combines with J gene TRBJ2-1; 7 bases are shared with TRBD1. Germline CDR1 reads SGHRS; CDR2 reads YFSETQ. The J segment lost 8 bases and the V segment lost 0 bases, leaving 2 bases of the junction unmatched. CDR3 size: 13 residues. In DNA, the CDR3 is TGCGCCAGCAGCTTGGGGACAGGCCATGAGCAGTTCTTC. Translation gives CASSLGTGHEQFF.

The chain uses TRBV18 and TRBJ1-2, with D maybe TRBD1 (6 bases). V was shortened by 4 bases and J by 8 bases, with 14 bases between the two germline ends. Germline V gene lookup returns CDR1 KGHSH and CDR2 LQKENI. The CDR3 has 13 amino acids. CDR3 protein: CASSRDTRGGYTF. The CDR3 DNA reads TGTGCCAGCTCACGGGACACCAGAGGAGGCTACACCTTC. Supplemented by reference TRBV18 and TRBJ1-2, the full variable domain reads NAGVMQNPRHLVRRRGQEARLRCSPMKGHSHVYWYRQLPEEGLKFMVYLQKENIIDESGMPKERFSAEFPKEGPSILRIQQVVRGDSAAYFCASSRDTRGGYTFGSGTRLTVV.

The chain joins TRBV28 to TRBJ2-5, with D perhaps being TRBD1 or TRBD2 (6 bases each). V was trimmed by 6 bases and J by 7 bases, leaving 15 bases between them. The germline V gene has CDR1 MDHEN and CDR2 SYDVKM. This CDR3 spans 13 amino acids. The CDR3 nucleotides read TGTGCCAGCAGCACGGACGGGGGCCGGACCCAGTACTTC. This encodes CASSTDGGRTQYF.

This clone has just one count. V and J are TRBV30 and TRBJ1-1; D is perhaps TRBD1 (5 bases). Germline V gene lookup returns CDR1 GTSNPN and CDR2 SVGIG (reference sequence). CDR3 length equals 14 residues. The germline V and J ends were trimmed by 5 bases and 4 bases, with 17 bases remaining between them. CDR3 residues: CAWHPGGSGTEAFF. The CDR3 coding sequence is TGTGCCTGGCACCCGGGGGGGAGTGGCACTGAAGCTTTCTTT.

This chain links TRBV25-1 with TRBJ1-2; perhaps TRBD1 as D (5 bases). V was shortened by 5 bases and J by 1 base, with 14 bases between the two germline ends. Germline values: CDR1 MGHDK, CDR2 SYGVNS. This CDR3 is built from 15 residues. For the CDR3, the DNA is TGTGCCAGCAGTCCCCCCGGGGCAGATAACTATGGCTACACCTTC. Translation: CASSPPGADNYGYTF.

As regards this clone: The junction departs from germline at one end; a sequencing error may be responsible. This chain links TRBV10-3 with TRBJ1-1, with D unresolved. This CDR3 has 13 amino acids. The V gene's germline CDR1 is ENHRY and CDR2 SYGVKD. The CDR3 sequence: CALSAYKEGEAFF. The CDR3 DNA is TGTGCCCTCAGTGCATATAAGGAGGGAGAAGCTTTCTTT.